Listed here are 10 T cell receptor beta chains from one sample, sequenced in a study of control samples from healthy donors and cancer patients. Clones were read by immunoSEQ multiplex PCR, and TCRdb kept only the in-frame ones, dropping some. This table holds 150,000 or so clones, just under 95% found once. The sequencing sample was made of PBMCs. All receptors derive from a man aged 55-75 years with colorectal cancer.

The CDR3 spells CASSMGATGELFF. CDR3 coding DNA: TGTGCCAGTAGTATGGGGGCAACCGGGGAGCTGTTTTTT. The chain combines TRBV19 with TRBJ2-2, with a tentative D call TRBD1 (6 bases). The germline V gene has CDR1 LNHDA and CDR2 SQIVND (reference sequence). This CDR3 is 13 amino acids long. Trimming removed 3 bases at V and 5 bases at J, with 7 bases between.

CDR3 protein: CASSFGTTGNIQYF. Here the CDR3 DNA reads TGCGCCAGCAGCTTTGGGACCACGGGAAACATTCAGTACTTC. The chain combines TRBV5-1 with TRBJ2-4; either TRBD1 or TRBD2 may supply D (5 bases each). The V end lost 2 bases, the J end lost 6 bases, and 12 bases lay between the germline ends. The CDR3 sequence is 14 residues long. Germline V lookup: CDR1 SGHRS, CDR2 YFSETQ.

This clone was counted a few times. The chain is built from TRBV2 and TRBJ2-7; D is undetermined. Germline assignment: CDR1 SNHLY and CDR2 FYNNEI. This CDR3 contains 13 residues. Trimming cost V 3 bases and J 6 bases, with 12 bases left between them. The CDR3 protein is CASSEGSAGEQYF. CDR3 nucleotides: TGTGCCAGCAGTGAGGGTAGTGCTGGCGAGCAGTACTTC.

V and J are TRBV30 and TRBJ1-1; D is unclear. This CDR3 region has 12 residues. CDR1 is GTSNPN, CDR2 SVGIG, per germline (reference sequence). V lost 3 bases to trimming and J lost 0 bases, with 5 bases between them. CDR3 region: CAWREMNTEAFF. CDR3 sequence (DNA): TGTGCCTGGAGGGAAATGAACACTGAAGCTTTCTTT.

A single count supports this clone. The V and J genes are TRBV11-1 and TRBJ1-1; possible D gene TRBD1, 5 bases. V lost 0 bases and J 5 bases, leaving 19 bases between the germline ends. CDR3 size: 17 residues. CDR1 SGHAT and CDR2 FQDESV come from the germline V gene (reference sequence). CDR3 loop: CASSLARGAPVRTEAFF. As DNA, the CDR3 is TGTGCCAGCAGCTTAGCGCGAGGGGCCCCGGTGCGGACTGAAGCTTTCTTT.

This chain connects TRBV19 to TRBJ1-1; D might be TRBD1 (5 bases). Trimming shortened V by 7 bases and J by 5 bases, and 23 bases separated the two germline ends. The CDR3 length is 16 residues. Germline V gives CDR1 LNHDA, CDR2 SQIVND (reference sequence). Written as DNA, the CDR3 is TGTGCCAGTAAGACCACCGGGCAGGGACTGAGGACTGAAGCTTTCTTT. It translates to CASKTTGQGLRTEAFF.

This chain joins TRBV19 and TRBJ1-1; no firm D call. In germline, CDR1 is LNHDA, CDR2 SQIVND (reference sequence). The CDR3 sequence is 13 residues long. Trimming pared 4 bases from V and 5 bases from J, leaving 11 bases between. Here the CDR3 DNA reads TGTGCCAGTAGTAGGGAGGGCTGGACTGAAGCTTTCTTT. Translating it yields CASSREGWTEAFF.

This rearrangement joins TRBV7-2 to TRBJ1-5; D gene unclear. Germline CDR1 is SGHTA and CDR2 is FQGNSA. Deletions cut 5 bases from V and 3 bases from J, with 8 bases between. The CDR3 length is 13 residues. CDR3 amino acids: CASSLDPNQPQHF. In nucleotides, the CDR3 is TGTGCCAGCAGCCTTGACCCCAATCAGCCCCAGCATTTT.

The chain combines TRBV6-5 with TRBJ2-7; D perhaps matches TRBD1 (6 bases). The germline V gene has CDR1 MNHEY and CDR2 SVGAGI. Trimming removed 4 bases at V and 2 bases at J, with 12 bases between. The CDR3 loop spans 14 amino acids. CDR3 residues: CASSSQGRAYEQYF. The DNA for the CDR3 is TGTGCCAGCAGTTCACAGGGAAGGGCCTACGAGCAGTACTTC.

This clone appeared a single time. The V and J genes are TRBV9 and TRBJ1-2, with TRBD1 matching 7 bases. Germline values: CDR1 SGDLS, CDR2 YYNGEE. The CDR3 loop spans 15 amino acids. The ends lost 0 bases at V and 5 bases at J; junction bases unmatched: 7. The CDR3 here is CASSVVQGRGYGYTF. In nucleotides, the CDR3 is TGTGCCAGCAGCGTAGTACAGGGGAGGGGGTATGGCTACACCTTC.